The 17 T cell receptor beta chains given below trace back to one sample, sequenced in a study of blood T cell repertoires in COVID-19. Data came from immunoSEQ multiplex PCR; TCRdb stores just in-frame clones and leaves some out. Of roughly 240,000 clones listed, approximately 80% are singletons. Input material: peripheral blood. The source of these receptors is a woman older than 75 with acute or convalescent COVID-19.

Note on this clone: Other DNA sequences in the sample encode the same CDR3. V usage is TRBV7-2 and J usage is TRBJ1-6; tentative D call: TRBD1 (5 bases). Looked up from germline, CDR1 is SGHTA and CDR2 is FQGNSA. The CDR3 covers 15 residues. Trimming left V 3 bases short and J 6 bases short, with 12 bases between. This chain's CDR3 is CASSLGGTPNSPLHF. The DNA for the CDR3 is TGTGCCAGCAGCTTGGGGGGGACTCCTAATTCACCCCTCCACTTT.

The V call is TRBV6-5, the J call TRBJ2-7, with 8 bases lining up with TRBD1. CDR3 length: 15 amino acids. Losses at the gene ends were 6 bases for V and 4 bases for J; bases not matched to a gene: 11. Germline loops: CDR1 MNHEY, CDR2 SVGAGI. The DNA of the CDR3 is TGTGCCAGCAGGAAAGACAGGGGACCCGCGTACGAGCAGTACTTC. This translates into CASRKDRGPAYEQYF.

In this sample, this clone turned up once. This sequence joins TRBV5-8 and TRBJ1-2; TRBD1 aligns across 12 bases. Losses at the gene ends were 0 bases for V and 8 bases for J; bases not matched to a gene: 8. The CDR3 is made up of 16 amino acids. Per the germline V gene, CDR1 is SGHTS and CDR2 is YDEGEE. The CDR3 DNA follows: TGTGCCAGCAGCTTGGAGCCCGGGACAGGGGGCTTGGGCTACACCTTC. Translating it yields CASSLEPGTGGLGYTF.

The J gene is TRBJ2-1, the V gene TRBV4-2; tentatively, D is TRBD2 (5 bases). Trimming removed 0 bases at V and 0 bases at J, with 9 bases between. This CDR3 has 16 amino acids. Germline CDR1 is LGHNA and CDR2 is YNFKEQ. This CDR3 is CASSQERGSSYNEQFF. CDR3 sequence (DNA): TGTGCCAGCAGCCAAGAACGCGGGTCCTCCTACAATGAGCAGTTCTTC.

The chain joins TRBV2 to TRBJ1-3; D ambiguous. V dropped 3 bases and J dropped 0 bases, with 6 bases sitting between them. This CDR3 has 14 residues. Germline V gene sequence: CDR1 SNHLY, CDR2 FYNNEI. The CDR3 region has the DNA TGTGCCAGCAGTGAGGGAGGCTCTGGAAACACCATATATTTT. Residues: CASSEGGSGNTIYF.

The chain has TRBV6-6 and TRBJ2-7, with a possible D match to TRBD2 (6 bases). Germline CDR1 and CDR2: MNHNY and SVGAGI (reference sequence). There are 13 residues in the CDR3. Trimming cost V 2 bases and J 3 bases, with 8 bases left between them. The CDR3 reads CASSYGDFYEQYF. For the CDR3, the DNA is TGTGCCAGCAGTTACGGGGACTTCTACGAGCAGTACTTC.

This clone appeared a single time. The V and J genes are TRBV4-1 and TRBJ2-7; maybe TRBD2 (6 bases). Germline V gene data show CDR1 as MGHRA and CDR2 as YSYEKL. The CDR3 contains 14 residues. Trimming removed 6 bases at V and 2 bases at J, with 14 bases between. CDR3 region: CASSGGRSAYEQYF. The CDR3 DNA sequence: TGCGCCAGCAGTGGGGGGAGGTCCGCCTACGAGCAGTACTTC.

This rearrangement joins TRBV4-3 to TRBJ2-2, with 13 bases aligning to TRBD2. The ends lost 3 bases at V and 2 bases at J; junction bases unmatched: 6. This CDR3 comprises 18 residues. CDR1 and CDR2 (germline): LGHNA, YSLEER. The CDR3 reads CASSHRTSGGINTGELFF. CDR3 DNA sequence: TGCGCCAGCAGCCACAGGACTAGCGGGGGCATAAACACCGGGGAGCTGTTTTTT.

The rearrangement joins TRBV28 to TRBJ1-3; no firm D call. The CDR3 totals 14 residues. CDR1 is MDHEN and CDR2 is SYDVKM in the germline V gene. Trimming took off 4 bases at V and 5 bases at J, with 12 bases between the two ends. The CDR3 reads CASSYPSPRNTIYF. The CDR3, as DNA: TGTGCCAGCAGTTACCCCAGTCCCCGAAACACCATATATTTT.

The V and J genes are TRBV5-1 and TRBJ2-5; TRBD1 aligns across 8 bases. The germline gives CDR1 SGHRS, CDR2 YFSETQ. The CDR3 loop spans 14 amino acids. The J segment lost 1 base and the V segment lost 2 bases, leaving 1 base of the junction unmatched. CDR3 coding DNA: TGCGCCAGCAGCTTTACAGGGGGCCAAGAGACCCAGTACTTC. Protein: CASSFTGGQETQYF.

This clone appeared a single time. The V and J genes are TRBV4-2 and TRBJ1-3, with unresolved D. The CDR3 has 14 amino acids. V lost 7 bases, J lost 4 bases, and 14 bases lay in between. Germline V gene lookup returns CDR1 LGHNA and CDR2 YNFKEQ. The CDR3: CASTPGGSGNTIYF. CDR3 in DNA: TGTGCCAGCACCCCCGGCGGGTCAGGAAACACCATATATTTT.

The gene calls are TRBV23-1 and TRBJ1-4; a weak D match, TRBD1 (6 bases). TRBV23-1 is noted as an ORF with a role that remains uncertain. V lost 1 base, J lost 5 bases, and 11 bases lay in between. The CDR3 is 15 residues long. CDR3 coding DNA: TGCGCCAGCAGTCAATTGGGGGGGCTAAATGAAAAACTGTTTTTT. This sequence encodes CASSQLGGLNEKLFF.

The count of this clone is one. This chain joins TRBV6-5 and TRBJ1-6; a weak D match, TRBD1 (6 bases). Germline CDR1 reads MNHEY; CDR2 reads SVGAGI. The CDR3 is 15 amino acids. The V and J ends lost 6 bases and 5 bases respectively, with 14 bases between them. CDR3 residues: CASRKTGQDNSPLHF. The CDR3 DNA reads TGTGCCAGCAGAAAGACAGGTCAGGATAATTCACCCCTCCACTTT.

The genes are TRBV24-1 and TRBJ2-3; 7 nucleotides match TRBD1. The CDR3 contains 15 residues. The V segment lost 4 bases and the J segment 5 bases; nucleotides outside the gene matches: 8. The germline CDR1 and CDR2 sequences are KGHDR and SFDVKD. The CDR3 DNA sequence: TGTGCCACCAGTGAGGGGACAGCTCCACAAGATACGCAGTATTTT. It yields the protein CATSEGTAPQDTQYF.

The chain joins TRBV19 to TRBJ1-2; TRBD1 might be the D (6 bases). V lost 0 bases to trimming and J lost 4 bases, with 12 bases between them. CDR3 size: 15 residues. Germline loops: CDR1 LNHDA, CDR2 SQIVND (reference sequence). The CDR3 sequence is CASSIDGTRGYGYTF. Here the CDR3 DNA reads TGTGCCAGTAGTATAGACGGGACACGGGGCTATGGCTACACCTTC.

This clone has more than one count but fewer than ten. The chain employs TRBV5-1 and TRBJ2-6; D gene unclear. V was shortened by 4 bases and J by 0 bases, with 2 bases between the two germline ends. The germline V gene encodes CDR1 SGHRS and CDR2 YFSETQ. This CDR3 has 13 residues. CDR3 sequence: CASSLSGANVLTF. The CDR3 nucleotides read TGCGCCAGCAGCCTCTCTGGGGCCAACGTCCTGACTTTC. Supplemented by reference TRBV5-1 and TRBJ2-6, the full variable domain reads KAGVTQTPRYLIKTRGQQVTLSCSPISGHRSVSWYQQTPGQGLQFLFEYFSETQRNKGNFPGRFSGRQFSNSRSEMNVSTLELGDSALYLCASSLSGANVLTFGAGSRLTVL.

This rearrangement joins TRBV2 to TRBJ1-6; 9 bases align to TRBD1. Germline values: CDR1 SNHLY, CDR2 FYNNEI. This CDR3 is 20 amino acids long. Trimming took 2 bases from V and 2 from J; bases not matched to a gene: 13. The DNA of the CDR3 is TGTGCCAGCAGTGAATCGGCGTGGGGACAGGGAAGAACCTATAATTCACCCCTCCACTTT. It is translated as CASSESAWGQGRTYNSPLHF.